This T cell receptor beta chain was obtained from a study of blood T cell repertoires in COVID-19. Turning to the study itself: Acute-phase and convalescent COVID-19 samples originated in the United States, Italy and Spain. The cDNA or gDNA used as material had been derived from T cells, B-cell-depleted T cells, or PBMCs.

This CDR3 spans 14 amino acids. CDR1 LGHDT and CDR2 YNNKEL come from the germline V gene (reference sequence). The V gene end was trimmed by 4 bases and the J gene end by 4 bases; junction bases not matched to a gene: 6. In the source study's methods: Amplification of reference gene primers provided the estimated nucleated cell counts. Assay used: immunoSEQ multiplex PCR; TCRdb lists only in-frame clones, some missing. V, J and clone size are taken as reported in that table, and D and trimming were inferred from the DNA itself. The sample yields tens of thousands of clones, 83% seen once. Sequencing used peripheral blood. The chain has TRBV3-1 (or the pseudogene TRBV3-2) and TRBJ2-7; the match to TRBD1 covers 8 bases. This clonotype originated in a man in his forties with acute or convalescent COVID-19. The CDR3 loop is CASSPWDRIYEQYF. For the CDR3, the DNA is TGTGCCAGCAGCCCATGGGACAGGATTTACGAGCAGTACTTC.